The 2 T cell receptor beta chains presented below share a single source sample, sequenced in a study of CD8 T cells in Susac syndrome. Reverse transcription of 0.5 to 1 ug RNA was performed with random hexamers. TCRdb re-analysed the immunoSEQ multiplex PCR reads in MiXCR, keeping a single row per CDR3 protein. The data show 200,000 or so distinct CDR3 sequences, under 97% seen once. Material: CD4+ T cells from PBMCs. These receptors were obtained from a human donor with Susac syndrome.

The rearrangement uses TRBV29-1 and TRBJ1-2; 9 nucleotides match TRBD1. J was trimmed by 7 bases and V by 6 bases; bases with no gene match: 18. From germline, CDR1 is SQVTM and CDR2 ANQGSEA. The CDR3 spans 16 residues. CDR3 nucleotide sequence: TGCAGCGTCATGCGAAACCCCGGGACAGGGTCCTCTGGCTACACCTTC. It translates to CSVMRNPGTGSSGYTF.

This clonotype was detected a few times. The genes are TRBV12-3 or TRBV12-4 and TRBJ2-7; D uncertain. Between the trimmed V and J ends, which lost 1 base and 3 bases, there was a span of 4 bases. The CDR3 loop spans 12 amino acids. CDR3 loop: CASSLEVYEQYF. The CDR3 DNA follows: TGTGCCAGCAGTTTAGAGGTCTACGAGCAGTACTTC.